The 12 T cell receptor beta chains listed next were all sequenced from one sample in a study of response to subunit inactivated influenza vaccine. TCRdb processed the RT-PCR reads anew with MiXCR; each CDR3 protein has one entry. The sample has more than 700,000 distinct CDR3 sequences; approximately 22% are singletons. The source material was PBMCs from blood, sampled more than 4 days after vaccination. The receptors originated from a man aged 50-59 years who received an inactivated influenza vaccine.

This clonotype has only a few counts. The genes are TRBV18 and TRBJ2-1; 16 nucleotides agree with TRBD2. Germline assignment: CDR1 KGHSH and CDR2 LQKENI. V dropped 2 bases and J dropped 10; count of bases not matched to a gene: 20. This CDR3 contains 21 residues. CDR3 nucleotide sequence: TGTGCCAGCTCACCAACAATGGCGGGGACTAGCGGGAGGGCCCTTCGCGGGGAGCAGTTCTTC. The encoded protein is CASSPTMAGTSGRALRGEQFF.

This clonotype has a handful of counts. The rearrangement uses TRBV11-2 and TRBJ2-7; no reliable D call. The germline V and J ends were trimmed by 0 bases and 3 bases, with 9 bases remaining between them. CDR1 and CDR2 from the germline V gene are SGHAT and FQNNGV. The CDR3 sequence is 14 residues long. The CDR3 protein is CASSLEYKRYEQYF. In nucleotides, the CDR3 is TGTGCCAGCAGCTTAGAGTACAAACGCTACGAGCAGTACTTC.

This chain connects TRBV7-6 to TRBJ2-3, with TRBD2 as a possible D gene (5 bases). The V and J ends lost 2 bases and 6 bases respectively, with 21 bases between them. Germline CDR1 and CDR2: SGHVS and FNYEAQ. The CDR3 consists of 17 residues. The CDR3 DNA sequence: TGTGCCAGCAGCTTACTGTCCCCCCCCAGCGGACGGGATACGCAGTATTTT. Translated, it gives CASSLLSPPSGRDTQYF.

This clonotype occurred a few times. The rearrangement uses TRBV29-1 and TRBJ1-1; maybe TRBD1 (5 bases). The CDR3 spans 13 residues. V dropped 2 bases and J dropped 1 base, with 8 bases sitting between them. CDR1 and CDR2 from the germline V gene are SQVTM and ANQGSEA. The CDR3 nucleotides are TGCAGCGTTGAAAGACAGAAGAACACTGAAGCTTTCTTT. It codes for CSVERQKNTEAFF.

This clonotype has only a few counts. The V and J genes are TRBV29-1 and TRBJ2-1; 7 bases line up with TRBD1. V lost 2 bases to trimming and J lost 2 bases; unmatched junction nucleotides: 3. Germline CDR1 is SQVTM and CDR2 is ANQGSEA. This CDR3 spans 14 amino acids. Written as DNA, the CDR3 is TGCAGCGTTGAACCGGGACAGACCTACAATGAGCAGTTCTTC. Residues: CSVEPGQTYNEQFF.

This clonotype was found a few times. The V and J genes are TRBV5-1 and TRBJ1-1; D not certain. V was clipped by 0 bases and J by 4 bases, with 16 bases between them. The length of the CDR3 is 16 residues. Germline CDR1 SGHRS, CDR2 YFSETQ. Written as DNA, the CDR3 is TGCGCCAGCAGCTTGGGCGGTTGGCTAGAAGTCACTGAAGCTTTCTTT. This gives the protein CASSLGGWLEVTEAFF.

The chain joins TRBV5-1 to TRBJ1-2; the match to TRBD1 covers 8 bases. This CDR3 spans 12 amino acids. Germline CDR1 is SGHRS and CDR2 is YFSETQ. Trimming took 5 bases from V and 6 from J; bases not matched to a gene: 3. The CDR3 bases are TGCGCCAGCAGGGGACAGGAGGATGGCTACACCTTC. It codes for CASRGQEDGYTF. Variable domain in full (rest from reference TRBV5-1 and TRBJ1-2): KAGVTQTPRYLIKTRGQQVTLSCSPISGHRSVSWYQQTPGQGLQFLFEYFSETQRNKGNFPGRFSGRQFSNSRSEMNVSTLELGDSALYLCASRGQEDGYTFGSGTRLTVV.

The chain carries TRBV9 and TRBJ2-3; the match to TRBD1 covers 8 bases. The CDR3 length is 16 residues. From germline, CDR1 is SGDLS and CDR2 YYNGEE. The trim removed 3 bases at V and 2 bases at J, leaving 8 bases unmatched. In nucleotides, the CDR3 is TGTGCCAGCAGCGCCAGGGGGCGTGGGGACACAGATACGCAGTATTTT. Translating it yields CASSARGRGDTDTQYF. The full variable domain, completed using reference TRBV9 and TRBJ2-3, is DSGVTQTPKHLITATGQRVTLRCSPRSGDLSVYWYQQSLDQGLQFLIQYYNGEERAKGNILERFSAQQFPDLHSELNLSSLELGDSALYFCASSARGRGDTDTQYFGPGTRLTVL.

This clonotype came up a few times. V and J are TRBV5-1 and TRBJ2-7; D call uncertain. In germline, CDR1 is SGHRS, CDR2 YFSETQ. There are 16 residues in the CDR3. V was shortened by 1 base and J by 0 bases, with 14 bases between the two germline ends. The CDR3 protein is CASSLSWSSSSYEQYF. CDR3 sequence (DNA): TGCGCCAGCAGCTTGTCTTGGTCCTCCAGCTCCTACGAGCAGTACTTC.

The chain uses TRBV12-3 or TRBV12-4 and TRBJ1-2; D is possibly TRBD1 (6 bases). Trimming cost V 5 bases and J 5 bases, with 12 bases left between them. This CDR3 is 13 amino acids long. This chain's CDR3 is CASSTGLRYGYTF. The DNA for the CDR3 is TGTGCCAGCAGTACAGGGTTGCGGTATGGCTACACCTTC.

A few counts support this clonotype. The gene calls are TRBV15 and TRBJ1-1, with D hard to call. Germline CDR1 is LNHNV and CDR2 is YYDKDF (reference sequence). The V gene lost 5 bases and the J gene lost 3 bases, with 13 bases spanning the gap. This CDR3 is built from 14 residues. The CDR3 spells CATSPGARHTEAFF. CDR3 nucleotides: TGTGCCACCAGCCCGGGCGCGCGGCACACTGAAGCTTTCTTT.

Note on this clonotype: Since the CDR3 does not end with the conserved phenylalanine or tryptophan, this likely comes from a read error. The V gene is TRBV18, the J gene TRBJ2-7; D unclear. This CDR3 has 15 residues. V gave up 0 bases and J gave up 1 base, with 10 bases separating them. Germline-derived CDR1 and CDR2 are KGHSH and LQKENI. The CDR3 sequence is CASSPPRRLSYEQYL. The DNA for the CDR3 is TGTGCCAGCTCACCACCGCGCAGACTTTCCTACGAGCAGTACTTA.